These 20 T cell receptor beta chains were sequenced from one sample in a study of cytomegalovirus exposure and HLA in healthy donors. The PCR employed 60 Vbeta primers together with 13 Jbeta primers. Assay: immunoSEQ multiplex PCR; the TCRdb copy retains only in-frame clones and omits some. In the table there are under 150,000 clones, over 60% of which are singletons. The sequenced sample consisted of PBMCs. Every receptor here comes from a woman in her sixties or seventies in good health and CMV-seronegative.

The rearrangement uses TRBV7-6 and TRBJ2-5, with 13 bases that match TRBD2. J gave up 5 bases and V 5 bases, and 5 bases lay outside the gene matches. The CDR3 extends over 15 amino acids. Germline V gene lookup returns CDR1 SGHVS and CDR2 FNYEAQ. This CDR3 reads CASSRGLAGVETQYF. In DNA, the CDR3 is TGTGCCAGCAGCCGAGGACTAGCGGGAGTTGAGACCCAGTACTTC.

The rearrangement joins TRBV4-1 to TRBJ2-1; 13 nucleotides match TRBD2. From germline, CDR1 is MGHRA and CDR2 YSYEKL. J lost 6 bases, V lost 2 bases, and 4 bases had no gene match. The CDR3 is 16 residues long. The CDR3 DNA sequence: TGCGCCAGCAGCCAAAGGACTAGCGGGAGAGGCAATGAGCAGTTCTTC. This codes for CASSQRTSGRGNEQFF.

This clone was recorded once. In nucleotides, the CDR3 is TGTGCCAGCAGCCGGGGGCAGGGGGATGAAAAACTGTTTTTT. This encodes CASSRGQGDEKLFF. The V and J genes are TRBV5-4 and TRBJ1-4; 7 bases fit TRBD1. The CDR3 spans 14 residues. Germline V gene sequence: CDR1 SGHNT, CDR2 YYREEE (reference sequence). V shed 4 bases, J shed 6 bases, and the junction held 6 bases outside the gene matches. Combining the CDR3 with reference TRBV5-4 and TRBJ1-4 gives the whole variable domain ETGVTQSPTHLIKTRGQQVTLRCSSQSGHNTVSWYQQALGQGPQFIFQYYREEENGRGNFPPRFSGLQFPNYSSELNVNALELDDSALYLCASSRGQGDEKLFFGSGTQLSVL.

The rearrangement uses TRBV30 and TRBJ2-7, with 8 bases matching TRBD2. V lost 5 bases and J lost 4; bases outside the gene matches: 16. In germline, CDR1 is GTSNPN, CDR2 SVGIG (reference sequence). The CDR3 is made up of 16 amino acids. CDR3: CAWRAGEGHSVYEQYF. In nucleotides, the CDR3 is TGTGCCTGGCGAGCGGGAGAGGGGCATTCTGTATACGAGCAGTACTTC.

This chain links TRBV4-2 with TRBJ2-2; tentatively, D is TRBD1 (5 bases). The germline V and J ends were trimmed by 0 bases and 5 bases, with 7 bases remaining between them. The length of the CDR3 is 14 residues. Germline V gene lookup returns CDR1 LGHNA and CDR2 YNFKEQ. The CDR3 DNA follows: TGTGCCAGCAGCCAAGACAGGGCGACCGGGGAGCTGTTTTTT. It codes for CASSQDRATGELFF.

The J gene is TRBJ2-1, the V gene TRBV11-3; possible D gene TRBD2, 5 bases. Trimming removed 5 bases from V and 8 bases from J, with 13 bases in between. Germline V CDR1 and CDR2: SGHNT, YENEEA. The CDR3 consists of 13 residues. CDR3 loop: CASSPGSGDEQFF. The CDR3 nucleotides are TGTGCCAGCAGCCCGGGATCGGGCGATGAGCAGTTCTTC. Using reference TRBV11-3 and TRBJ2-1 for the parts outside the CDR3, the full variable domain is EAGVVQSPRYKIIEKKQPVAFWCNPISGHNTLYWYLQNLGQGPELLIRYENEEAVDDSQLPKDRFSAERLKGVDSTLKIQPAELGDSAVYLCASSPGSGDEQFFGPGTRLTVL.

V usage is TRBV19 and J usage is TRBJ1-1; 7 bases agree with TRBD1. Per germline, CDR1 LNHDA and CDR2 SQIVND (reference sequence). CDR3 length: 13 residues. V lost 3 bases to trimming and J lost 4 bases; unmatched junction nucleotides: 2. The CDR3 region has the DNA TGTGCCAGTAGTATGTCAGGGGGCACTGAAGCTTTCTTT. Amino acids: CASSMSGGTEAFF.

This clone occurred a few times. This sequence joins TRBV6-1 and TRBJ2-3, with 12 bases identical to TRBD1. Looked up from germline, CDR1 is MNHNS and CDR2 is SASEGT. V shed 11 bases, J shed 1 base, and the junction held 4 bases outside the gene matches. The CDR3 consists of 14 residues. The CDR3 region is CASGTGGGTDTQYF. The CDR3 region has the DNA TGTGCCTCCGGGACAGGGGGCGGCACAGATACGCAGTATTTT.

In this sample, this clone turned up once. The chain links TRBV6-1 to TRBJ2-7; 10 bases match TRBD1. The CDR3 contains 18 residues. J lost 2 bases, V lost 4 bases, and 14 bases had no gene match. Germline lookup yields CDR1 MNHNS and CDR2 SASEGT. This chain's CDR3 is CASSAYQGGTGAPYEQYF. Written as DNA, the CDR3 is TGTGCCAGCAGTGCCTATCAGGGGGGGACAGGGGCGCCCTACGAGCAGTACTTC.

V gene TRBV7-2 combines with J gene TRBJ2-7; maybe TRBD1 (5 bases). The germline V gene has CDR1 SGHTA and CDR2 FQGNSA. The CDR3 has 14 residues. V was shortened by 6 bases and J by 2 bases, with 14 bases between the two germline ends. CDR3 sequence reads: CASRGVRVAYEQYF. The DNA of the CDR3 is TGTGCCAGCAGAGGAGTCAGGGTCGCCTACGAGCAGTACTTC.

The CDR3 loop is CASSLMAGAYEQYF. CDR3 in DNA: TGTGCCAGCAGTTTAATGGCCGGAGCCTACGAGCAGTACTTC. This chain connects TRBV27 to TRBJ2-7; D gene uncertain. Germline V gives CDR1 MNHEY, CDR2 SMNVEV (reference sequence). The CDR3 loop spans 14 amino acids. The V and J ends lost 2 bases and 2 bases respectively, with 10 bases between them.

This rearrangement joins TRBV9 to TRBJ2-1; 14 nucleotides match TRBD2. The J segment lost 10 bases and the V segment lost 0 bases, leaving 6 bases of the junction unmatched. CDR1 and CDR2 from the germline V gene are SGDLS and YYNGEE. The CDR3 runs 16 residues. The DNA for the CDR3 is TGTGCCAGCAGCGTAGGACTAGCGGGAGGGCTAGGGGAGCAGTTCTTC. Translation gives CASSVGLAGGLGEQFF.

This clone was counted a few times. The chain is built from TRBV19 and TRBJ2-2, with D possibly being TRBD2 (5 bases). Per germline, CDR1 LNHDA and CDR2 SQIVND (reference sequence). The CDR3 covers 15 residues. Between the trimmed V and J ends, which lost 3 bases and 5 bases, there was a span of 13 bases. The CDR3 nucleotides are TGTGCCAGTAGTATTGAGGGTTATTTTACCGGGGAGCTGTTTTTT. Protein product: CASSIEGYFTGELFF.

The V and J genes are TRBV5-1 and TRBJ2-3, with D unclear. V lost 2 bases and J 3 bases, leaving 4 bases between the germline ends. The germline V gene has CDR1 SGHRS and CDR2 YFSETQ. The CDR3 consists of 12 residues. The CDR3 coding sequence is TGCGCCAGCAGCTTAGCGACAGATACGCAGTATTTT. Translation gives CASSLATDTQYF.

The V call is TRBV5-1, the J call TRBJ2-7, with TRBD2 matching 15 bases. Losses at the gene ends were 0 bases for V and 3 bases for J; bases not matched to a gene: 4. The germline gives CDR1 SGHRS, CDR2 YFSETQ. This CDR3 has 17 amino acids. The chain's CDR3 is CASSLVGTSGRRYEQYF. The CDR3, as DNA: TGCGCCAGCAGCTTGGTTGGGACTAGCGGGAGGCGCTACGAGCAGTACTTC.

The chain is built from TRBV19 and TRBJ1-2; 8 nucleotides agree with TRBD1. This CDR3 contains 14 residues. The V segment lost 9 bases and the J segment 1 base; nucleotides outside the gene matches: 7. Germline lookup yields CDR1 LNHDA and CDR2 SQIVND (reference sequence). CDR3 DNA: TGTGCCAGCGGAGACAGGGGTGGTAACTATGGCTACACCTTC. This codes for CASGDRGGNYGYTF.

This chain links TRBV19 with TRBJ1-5; 8 positions match TRBD1. The V gene end was trimmed by 1 base and the J gene end by 4 bases; junction bases not matched to a gene: 3. The CDR3 is made up of 15 amino acids. CDR1 and CDR2 from the germline V gene are LNHDA and SQIVND (reference sequence). CDR3 sequence reads: CASSIGTGNNQPQHF. CDR3 DNA: TGTGCCAGTAGTATAGGGACAGGGAATAATCAGCCCCAGCATTTT.

J is TRBJ1-3 and V is TRBV30, with D uncertain. The V gene's germline CDR1 is GTSNPN and CDR2 SVGIG (reference sequence). Trimming took 1 base from V and 4 from J, leaving 11 bases between them. The CDR3 covers 14 residues. CDR3: CAWSAGIPGNTIYF. The CDR3, as DNA: TGTGCCTGGAGTGCAGGCATCCCGGGAAACACCATATATTTT.

The chain couples TRBV20-1 to TRBJ2-7; D gene ambiguous. Germline values: CDR1 DFQATT, CDR2 SNEGSKA (reference sequence). Deletions cut 2 bases from V and 8 bases from J, with 7 bases between. The CDR3 consists of 10 residues. For the CDR3, the DNA is TGCAGTGCTAGAAGTAGCCAGCAGTACTTC. It encodes CSARSSQQYF.

The chain links TRBV7-3 to TRBJ1-2; D is unclear. The CDR3 runs 15 residues. Trimming left V 0 bases short and J 2 bases short, with 10 bases between. The germline CDR1 and CDR2 sequences are SGHTA and FQGTGA. The CDR3 nucleotides read TGTGCCAGCAGCTTAACGAGCGGCAGCAACTATGGCTACACCTTC. Protein product: CASSLTSGSNYGYTF.